This T cell receptor (beta chain) derives from a study of CD8+ T cells in alopecia areata. Overall study context: Treated patients were given 5 to 10 mg oral tofacitinib twice daily.

Specimens obtained from alopecia areata patients comprised lesional scalp punch biopsies and peripheral blood. Germline CDR1 is SGHAT and CDR2 is FQDESV (reference sequence). The length of the CDR3 is 17 residues. Trimming stripped 5 bases from V and 0 bases from J, with 17 bases between. This clone was recorded a few times. Its antigen is unknown. The study's findings and limits: More clonal than normal scalp was lesional scalp, particularly alopecia totalis/universalis.

Following extraction, RNA underwent reverse transcription to cDNA, which served as the sequencing template. Some clones are missing from TCRdb's copy, which holds only in-frame ones; the method was immunoSEQ multiplex PCR. The top ten clones hold roughly 0.47% of a sample with 200,000 to 250,000 clones, 57% of them seen once. The chain is built from TRBV11-1 and TRBJ1-3, with D unresolved. The TCR comes from a human donor with alopecia areata. Sequenced material: CD4+ T cells sorted from blood, taken at week 0. The CDR3 coding sequence is TGTGCCAGCAGCCCCACGTCACGACGGCGCTCTGGAAACACCATATATTTT. It translates to CASSPTSRRRSGNTIYF.